This T cell receptor beta chain stems from a study of blood T cell repertoires in COVID-19. How the authors handled the data: Quantification of nucleated cells was approximated via reference gene primer amplification. Libraries were prepared by immunoSEQ multiplex PCR; TCRdb keeps only in-frame clonotypes and omits some of them. The D gene and trimming were derived from the DNA, and the V and J assignments and clone size from that table. The sample consists of more than 200,000 clones, about 85% of them appearing once. The V segment lost 8 bases and the J segment 0 bases; nucleotides outside the gene matches: 13. The CDR3 contains 17 residues. Germline V gene lookup returns CDR1 LNHDA and CDR2 SQIVND (reference sequence).

The chain couples TRBV19 to TRBJ2-1; 7 bases match TRBD2. The sequenced material came from peripheral blood. The clonotype originates from a man aged 70 or older with acute or convalescent COVID-19. The CDR3 spells CASRLTAGRSSYNEQFF. Here the CDR3 DNA reads TGTGCCAGTCGGTTAACAGCGGGAAGGAGCTCCTACAATGAGCAGTTCTTC.